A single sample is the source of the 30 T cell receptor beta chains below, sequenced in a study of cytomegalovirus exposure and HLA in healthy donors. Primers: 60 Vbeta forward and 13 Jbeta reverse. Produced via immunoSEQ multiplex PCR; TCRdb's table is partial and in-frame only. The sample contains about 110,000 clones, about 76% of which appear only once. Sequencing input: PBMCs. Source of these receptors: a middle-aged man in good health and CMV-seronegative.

CDR3 amino acids: CASSVGQGVSGYTF. In nucleotides, the CDR3 is TGTGCCAGCAGCGTAGGTCAGGGTGTTTCGGGCTACACCTTC. The chain carries TRBV9 and TRBJ1-2; D might be TRBD1 (5 bases). The CDR3 consists of 14 residues. V lost 0 bases and J lost 8, with 14 bases in between. Germline CDR1 is SGDLS and CDR2 is YYNGEE.

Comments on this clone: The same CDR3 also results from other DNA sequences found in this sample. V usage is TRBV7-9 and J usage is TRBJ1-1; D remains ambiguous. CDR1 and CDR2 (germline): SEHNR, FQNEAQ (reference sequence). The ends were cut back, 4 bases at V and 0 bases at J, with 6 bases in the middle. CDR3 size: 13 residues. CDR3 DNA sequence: TGTGCCAGCAGCTCCCCCTTGAACACTGAAGCTTTCTTT. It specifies CASSSPLNTEAFF. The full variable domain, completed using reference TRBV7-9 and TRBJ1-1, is DTGVSQNPRHKITKRGQNVTFRCDPISEHNRLYWYRQTLGQGPEFLTYFQNEAQLEKSRLLSDRFSAERPKGSFSTLEIQRTEQGDSAMYLCASSSPLNTEAFFGQGTRLTVV.

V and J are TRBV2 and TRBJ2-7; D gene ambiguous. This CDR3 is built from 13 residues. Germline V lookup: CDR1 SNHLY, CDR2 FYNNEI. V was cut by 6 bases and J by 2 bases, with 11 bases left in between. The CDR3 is CASRATGTYEQYF. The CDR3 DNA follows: TGTGCCAGCAGGGCGACTGGTACCTACGAGCAGTACTTC.

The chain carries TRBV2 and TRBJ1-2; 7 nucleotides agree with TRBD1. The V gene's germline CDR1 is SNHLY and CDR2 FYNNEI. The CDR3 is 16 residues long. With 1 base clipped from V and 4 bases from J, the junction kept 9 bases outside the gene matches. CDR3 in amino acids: CASSEGEQGSGYGYTF. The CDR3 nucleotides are TGTGCCAGCAGTGAAGGGGAACAGGGGTCAGGCTATGGCTACACCTTC.

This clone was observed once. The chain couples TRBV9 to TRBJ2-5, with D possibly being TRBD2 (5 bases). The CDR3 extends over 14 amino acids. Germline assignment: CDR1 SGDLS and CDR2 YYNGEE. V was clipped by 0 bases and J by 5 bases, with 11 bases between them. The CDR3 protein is CASSVEGGEETQYF. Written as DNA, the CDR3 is TGTGCCAGCAGCGTAGAGGGTGGGGAGGAGACCCAGTACTTC.

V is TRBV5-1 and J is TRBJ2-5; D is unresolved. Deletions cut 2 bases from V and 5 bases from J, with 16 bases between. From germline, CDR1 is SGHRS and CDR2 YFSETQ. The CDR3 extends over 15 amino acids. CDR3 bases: TGCGCCAGCAGCTTCCGTGGGCAGCCAAGGGAGACCCAGTACTTC. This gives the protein CASSFRGQPRETQYF.

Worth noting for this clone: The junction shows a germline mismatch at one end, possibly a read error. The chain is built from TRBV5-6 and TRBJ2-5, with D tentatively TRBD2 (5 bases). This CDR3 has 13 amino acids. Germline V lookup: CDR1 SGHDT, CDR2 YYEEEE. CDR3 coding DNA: TGTGCCAGCTTAGGACTGGGGAAAGAGACCCAGCACTTC. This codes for CASLGLGKETQHF.

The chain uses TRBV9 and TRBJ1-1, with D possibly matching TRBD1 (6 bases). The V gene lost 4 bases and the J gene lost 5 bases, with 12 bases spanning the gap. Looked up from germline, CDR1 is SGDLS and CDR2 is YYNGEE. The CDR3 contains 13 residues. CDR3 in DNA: TGTGCCAGCAGCTCGAGGGGGGGAACTGAAGCTTTCTTT. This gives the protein CASSSRGGTEAFF.

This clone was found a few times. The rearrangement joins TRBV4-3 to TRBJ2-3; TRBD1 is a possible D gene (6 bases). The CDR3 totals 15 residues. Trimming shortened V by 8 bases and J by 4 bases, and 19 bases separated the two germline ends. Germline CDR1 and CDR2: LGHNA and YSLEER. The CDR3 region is CASGSAGVRADTQYF. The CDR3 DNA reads TGCGCCAGCGGATCCGCAGGGGTGAGAGCAGATACGCAGTATTTT.

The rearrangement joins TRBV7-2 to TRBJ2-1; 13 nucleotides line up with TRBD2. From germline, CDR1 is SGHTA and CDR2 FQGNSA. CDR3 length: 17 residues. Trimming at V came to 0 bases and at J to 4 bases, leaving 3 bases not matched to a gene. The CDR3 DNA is TGTGCCAGCAGCTTAGCCTGGACTAGCGGGGGTTACAATGAGCAGTTCTTC. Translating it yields CASSLAWTSGGYNEQFF.

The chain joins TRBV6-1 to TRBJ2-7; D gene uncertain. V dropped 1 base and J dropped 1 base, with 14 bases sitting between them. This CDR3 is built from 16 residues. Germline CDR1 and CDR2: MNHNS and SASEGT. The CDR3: CASSEDVWSSSYEQYF. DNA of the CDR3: TGTGCCAGCAGTGAAGATGTATGGAGTTCGTCCTACGAGCAGTACTTC.

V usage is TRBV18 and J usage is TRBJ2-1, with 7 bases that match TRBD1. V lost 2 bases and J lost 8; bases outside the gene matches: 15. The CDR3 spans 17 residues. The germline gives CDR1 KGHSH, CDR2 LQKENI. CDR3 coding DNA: TGTGCCAGCTCACCAACCCTCCCTAGCCTCACAGGGGATGAGCAGTTCTTC. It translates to CASSPTLPSLTGDEQFF.

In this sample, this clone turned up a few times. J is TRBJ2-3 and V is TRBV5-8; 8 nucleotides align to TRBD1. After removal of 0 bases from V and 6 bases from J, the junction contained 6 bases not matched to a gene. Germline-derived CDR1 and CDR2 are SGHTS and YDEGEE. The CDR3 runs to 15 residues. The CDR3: CASSLGDRRGDTQYF. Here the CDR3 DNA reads TGTGCCAGCAGCTTGGGGGACAGGCGAGGGGATACGCAGTATTTT.

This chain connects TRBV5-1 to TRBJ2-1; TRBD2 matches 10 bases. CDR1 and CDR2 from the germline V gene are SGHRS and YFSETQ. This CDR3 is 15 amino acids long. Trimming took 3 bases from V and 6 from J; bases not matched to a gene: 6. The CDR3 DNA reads TGCGCCAGCAGCTCAGCGGGGGGGCGCTTCAATGAGCAGTTCTTC. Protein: CASSSAGGRFNEQFF.

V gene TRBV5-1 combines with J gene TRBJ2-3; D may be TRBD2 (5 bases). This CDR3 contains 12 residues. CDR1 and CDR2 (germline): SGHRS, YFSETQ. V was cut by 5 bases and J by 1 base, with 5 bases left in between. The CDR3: CASRRGTDTQYF. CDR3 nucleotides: TGCGCCAGCAGGAGGGGCACAGATACGCAGTATTTT.

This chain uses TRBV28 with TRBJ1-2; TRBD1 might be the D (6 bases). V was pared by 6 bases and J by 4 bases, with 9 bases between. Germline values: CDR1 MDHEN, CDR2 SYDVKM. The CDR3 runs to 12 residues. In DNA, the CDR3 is TGTGCCAGCAGCAAACAGGGCTATGGCTACACCTTC. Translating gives CASSKQGYGYTF.

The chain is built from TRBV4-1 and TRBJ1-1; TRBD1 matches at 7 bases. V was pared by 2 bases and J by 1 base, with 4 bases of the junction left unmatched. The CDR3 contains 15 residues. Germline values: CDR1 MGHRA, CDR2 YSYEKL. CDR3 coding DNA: TGCGCCAGCAGCCAATCACAGGGGTGGAACACTGAAGCTTTCTTT. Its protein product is CASSQSQGWNTEAFF.

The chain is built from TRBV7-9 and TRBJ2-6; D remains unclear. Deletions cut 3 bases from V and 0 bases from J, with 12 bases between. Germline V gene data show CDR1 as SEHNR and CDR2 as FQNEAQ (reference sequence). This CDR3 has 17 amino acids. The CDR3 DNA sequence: TGTGCCAGCAGCTTTAAACAGATTTACTCTGGGGCCAACGTCCTGACTTTC. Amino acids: CASSFKQIYSGANVLTF.

As DNA, the CDR3 is TGCGCCAGCAGCCAAGGAAGGGAGGGAAACTATGGCTACACCTTC. It translates to CASSQGREGNYGYTF. The V and J genes are TRBV4-3 and TRBJ1-2, with D uncertain. The V gene lost 1 base and the J gene lost 2 bases, with 11 bases spanning the gap. Germline CDR1 and CDR2: LGHNA and YSLEER. CDR3 length equals 15 residues.

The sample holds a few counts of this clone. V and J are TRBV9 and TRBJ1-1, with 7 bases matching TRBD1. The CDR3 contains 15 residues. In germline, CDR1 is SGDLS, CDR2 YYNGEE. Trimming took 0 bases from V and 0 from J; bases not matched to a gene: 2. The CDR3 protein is CASSVVTGLNTEAFF. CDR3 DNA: TGTGCCAGCAGCGTAGTGACAGGGTTGAACACTGAAGCTTTCTTT.

The CDR3 sequence: CASSLRQGLEQYF. The CDR3 coding sequence is TGTGCCAGCAGCTTAAGACAGGGGCTAGAGCAGTACTTC. The chain has TRBV5-8 and TRBJ2-7, with 8 bases aligning to TRBD1. The CDR3 has 13 amino acids. CDR1 is SGHTS, CDR2 YDEGEE, per germline. V shed 2 bases, J shed 7 bases, and the junction held 5 bases outside the gene matches. Full variable domain (remainder filled in from reference TRBV5-8 and TRBJ2-7): EAGVTQSPTHLIKTRGQQATLRCSPISGHTSVYWYQQALGLGLQFLLWYDEGEERNRGNFPPRFSGRQFPNYSSELNVNALELEDSALYLCASSLRQGLEQYFGPGTRLTVT.

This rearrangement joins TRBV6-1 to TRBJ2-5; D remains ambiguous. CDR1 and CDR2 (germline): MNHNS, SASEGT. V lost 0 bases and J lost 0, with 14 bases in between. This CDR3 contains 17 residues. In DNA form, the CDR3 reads TGTGCCAGCAGTGAAGCGCTTCCCCCCAGGTACCAAGAGACCCAGTACTTC. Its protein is CASSEALPPRYQETQYF.

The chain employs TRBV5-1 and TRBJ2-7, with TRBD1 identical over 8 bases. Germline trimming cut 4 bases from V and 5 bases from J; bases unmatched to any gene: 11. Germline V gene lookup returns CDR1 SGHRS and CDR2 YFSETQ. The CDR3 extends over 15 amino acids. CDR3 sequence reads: CASSLGTGPFDEQYF. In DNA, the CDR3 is TGCGCCAGCAGCCTGGGGACAGGCCCCTTTGACGAGCAGTACTTC. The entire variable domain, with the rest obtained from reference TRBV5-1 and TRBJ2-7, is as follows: KAGVTQTPRYLIKTRGQQVTLSCSPISGHRSVSWYQQTPGQGLQFLFEYFSETQRNKGNFPGRFSGRQFSNSRSEMNVSTLELGDSALYLCASSLGTGPFDEQYFGPGTRLTVT.

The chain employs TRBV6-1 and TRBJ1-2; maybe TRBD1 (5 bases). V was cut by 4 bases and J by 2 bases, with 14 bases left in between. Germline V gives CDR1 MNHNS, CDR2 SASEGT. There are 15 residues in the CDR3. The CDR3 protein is CASSGQRPVNYGYTF. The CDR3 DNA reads TGTGCCAGCAGTGGACAGCGACCAGTAAACTATGGCTACACCTTC.

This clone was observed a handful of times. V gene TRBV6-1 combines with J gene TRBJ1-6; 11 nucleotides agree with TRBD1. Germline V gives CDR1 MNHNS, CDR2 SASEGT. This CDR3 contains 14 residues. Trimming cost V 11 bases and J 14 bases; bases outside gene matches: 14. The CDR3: CAGGQGAPVGALHF. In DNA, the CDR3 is TGTGCCGGAGGACAGGGGGCCCCCGTGGGGGCCCTCCACTTT.

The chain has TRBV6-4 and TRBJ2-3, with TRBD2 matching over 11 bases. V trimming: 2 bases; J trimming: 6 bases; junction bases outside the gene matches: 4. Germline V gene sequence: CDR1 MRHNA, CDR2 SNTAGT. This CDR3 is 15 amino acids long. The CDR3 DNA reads TGTGCCAGCAGTGACGCTAGCGGGGGGTGGGATACGCAGTATTTT. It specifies CASSDASGGWDTQYF.

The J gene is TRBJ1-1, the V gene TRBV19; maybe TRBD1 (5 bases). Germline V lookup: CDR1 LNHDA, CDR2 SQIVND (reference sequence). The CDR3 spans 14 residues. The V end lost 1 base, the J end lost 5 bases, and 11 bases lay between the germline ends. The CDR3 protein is CASSIVGGVTEAFF. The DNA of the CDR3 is TGTGCCAGTAGTATAGTAGGAGGGGTGACTGAAGCTTTCTTT.

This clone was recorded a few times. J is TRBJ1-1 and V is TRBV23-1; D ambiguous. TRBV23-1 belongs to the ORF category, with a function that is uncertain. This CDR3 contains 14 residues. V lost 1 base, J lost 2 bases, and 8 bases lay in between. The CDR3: CASSQFPGNTEAFF. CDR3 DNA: TGCGCCAGCAGTCAATTCCCGGGAAACACTGAAGCTTTCTTT.

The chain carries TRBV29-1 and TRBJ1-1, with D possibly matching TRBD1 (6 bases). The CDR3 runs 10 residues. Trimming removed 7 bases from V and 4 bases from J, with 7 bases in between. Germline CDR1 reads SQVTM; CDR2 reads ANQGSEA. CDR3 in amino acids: CSARGTEAFF. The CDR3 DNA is TGCAGCGCCAGGGGCACTGAAGCTTTCTTT.

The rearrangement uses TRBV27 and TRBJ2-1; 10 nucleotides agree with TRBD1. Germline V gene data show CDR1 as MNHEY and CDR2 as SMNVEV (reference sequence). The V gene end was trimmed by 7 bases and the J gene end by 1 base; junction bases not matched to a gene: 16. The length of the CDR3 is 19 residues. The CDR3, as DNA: TGTGCCAGCATCTCCCGGTCGGGACAGGGGTCTATATCCTACAATGAGCAGTTCTTC. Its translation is CASISRSGQGSISYNEQFF.